The table lists the clone carrying this TCR beta chain with a count of one. The target antigen is unknown. The PCR was carried out with 60 Vbeta primers and 13 Jbeta primers. The table came from immunoSEQ multiplex PCR; TCRdb's copy has only in-frame clones and leaves some out. This sample yields over 100,000 clones, of which roughly 80% are seen a single time; 22% belongs to the top ten. This specimen belongs to a study of cytomegalovirus exposure and HLA in healthy donors. The wider study: An earlier analysis identified some 110 million unique TCR beta sequences in approximately 170 million T cells. Findings of the study overall: Donors were assumed by presence/absence analyses to have roughly uniform sequencing depth. For most TCR sequences rarity was the rule, although some public TCRs occurred in many donors. Researchers catalogued about 160 TCR beta chains as cytomegalovirus-associated.

CDR1 is MDHEN, CDR2 SYDVKM, per germline. V lost 4 bases to trimming and J lost 8 bases; unmatched junction nucleotides: 7. The CDR3 is 14 amino acids. This TCR derives from a man aged 25-40 years in good health and CMV-seropositive. The V call is TRBV28, the J call TRBJ1-3, with 8 nucleotides matching TRBD1. Sequenced: PBMCs. This CDR3 is CASSSHYRGDTIYF. The CDR3 DNA is TGTGCCAGCAGTTCACACTACAGGGGGGACACCATATATTTT.